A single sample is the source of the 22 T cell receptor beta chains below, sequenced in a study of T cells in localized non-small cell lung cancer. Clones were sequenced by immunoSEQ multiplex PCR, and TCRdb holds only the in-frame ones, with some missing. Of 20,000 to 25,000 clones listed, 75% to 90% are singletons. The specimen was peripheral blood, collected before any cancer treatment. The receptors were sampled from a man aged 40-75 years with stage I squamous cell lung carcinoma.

CDR3 DNA sequence: TGTGCCAGCAGTTTGACAGCCTTCTCTGGAAACACCATATATTTT. Translated: CASSLTAFSGNTIYF. This chain joins TRBV27 and TRBJ1-3; possible D gene TRBD1, 5 bases. Germline V lookup: CDR1 MNHEY, CDR2 SMNVEV (reference sequence). The V end lost 3 bases, the J end lost 0 bases, and 9 bases lay between the germline ends. This CDR3 region has 15 residues.

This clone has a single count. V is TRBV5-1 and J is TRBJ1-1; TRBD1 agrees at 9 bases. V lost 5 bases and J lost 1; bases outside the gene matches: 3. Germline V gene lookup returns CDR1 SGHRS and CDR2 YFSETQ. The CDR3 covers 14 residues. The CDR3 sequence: CASRTGGTNTEAFF. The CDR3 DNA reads TGCGCCAGCAGGACAGGGGGGACGAACACTGAAGCTTTCTTT.

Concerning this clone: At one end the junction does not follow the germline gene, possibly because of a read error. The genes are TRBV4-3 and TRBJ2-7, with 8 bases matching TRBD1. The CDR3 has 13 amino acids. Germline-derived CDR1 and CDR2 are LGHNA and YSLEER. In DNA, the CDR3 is TGCGCCAGCAGCCAAGACCCGGGACAGGTGGCTTTCTTC. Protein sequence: CASSQDPGQVAFF.

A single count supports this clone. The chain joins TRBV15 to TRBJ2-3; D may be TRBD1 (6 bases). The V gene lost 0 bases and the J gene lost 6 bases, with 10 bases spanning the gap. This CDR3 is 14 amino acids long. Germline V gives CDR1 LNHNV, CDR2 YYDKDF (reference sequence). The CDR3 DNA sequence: TGTGCCACCAGCAGAGATCGCGACAGGGATACGCAGTATTTT. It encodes CATSRDRDRDTQYF.

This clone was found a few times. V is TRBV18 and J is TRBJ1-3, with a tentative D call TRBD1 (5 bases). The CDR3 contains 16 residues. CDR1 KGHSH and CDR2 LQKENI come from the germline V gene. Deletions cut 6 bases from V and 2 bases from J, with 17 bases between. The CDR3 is CASSPVGGKTGNTIYF. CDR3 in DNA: TGTGCCAGCTCCCCAGTGGGGGGTAAAACTGGAAACACCATATATTTT.

Written as DNA, the CDR3 is TGTGCCAGCAGTGTACAGCTTAGCACAGATACGCAGTATTTT. Translation gives CASSVQLSTDTQYF. The chain couples TRBV6-1 to TRBJ2-3; no definite D call. Germline CDR1 is MNHNS and CDR2 is SASEGT. V lost 4 bases, J lost 0 bases, and 8 bases lay in between. The CDR3 is made up of 14 amino acids.

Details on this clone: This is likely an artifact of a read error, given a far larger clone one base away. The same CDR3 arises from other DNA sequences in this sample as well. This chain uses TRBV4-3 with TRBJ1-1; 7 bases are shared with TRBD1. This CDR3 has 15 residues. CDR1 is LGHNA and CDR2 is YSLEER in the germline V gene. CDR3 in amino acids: CASSQDEGGAELAFF. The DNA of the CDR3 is TGCGCCAGCAGTCAAGACGAAGGGGGCGCGGAGTTAGCTTTCTTT.

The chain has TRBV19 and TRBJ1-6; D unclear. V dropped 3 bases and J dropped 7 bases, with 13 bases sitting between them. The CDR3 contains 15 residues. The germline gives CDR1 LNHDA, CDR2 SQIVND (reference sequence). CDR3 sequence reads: CASSMGGMGNSPLHF. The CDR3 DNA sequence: TGTGCCAGTAGTATGGGTGGAATGGGGAATTCACCCCTCCACTTT.

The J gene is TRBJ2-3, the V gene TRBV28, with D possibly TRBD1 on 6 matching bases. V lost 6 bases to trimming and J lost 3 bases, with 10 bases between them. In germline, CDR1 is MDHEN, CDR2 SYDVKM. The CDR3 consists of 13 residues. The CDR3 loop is CASRTGSTDTQYF. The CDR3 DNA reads TGTGCCAGCAGGACAGGATCTACAGATACGCAGTATTTT. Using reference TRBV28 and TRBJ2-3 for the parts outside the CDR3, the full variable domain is DVKVTQSSRYLVKRTGEKVFLECVQDMDHENMFWYRQDPGLGLRLIYFSYDVKMKEKGDIPEGYSVSREKKERFSLILESASTNQTSMYLCASRTGSTDTQYFGPGTRLTVL.

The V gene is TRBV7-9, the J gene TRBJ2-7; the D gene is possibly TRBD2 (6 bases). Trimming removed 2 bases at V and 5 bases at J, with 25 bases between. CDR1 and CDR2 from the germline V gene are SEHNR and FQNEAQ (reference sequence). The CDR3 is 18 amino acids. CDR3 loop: CASSLRPGVAMEGHEQYF. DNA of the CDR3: TGTGCCAGCAGCTTACGACCTGGGGTGGCCATGGAGGGCCACGAGCAGTACTTC.

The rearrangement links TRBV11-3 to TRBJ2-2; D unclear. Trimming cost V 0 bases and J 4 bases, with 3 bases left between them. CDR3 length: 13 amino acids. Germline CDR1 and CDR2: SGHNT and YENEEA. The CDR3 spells CASSLEPTGELFF. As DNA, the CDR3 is TGTGCCAGCAGCTTAGAGCCCACCGGGGAGCTGTTTTTT.

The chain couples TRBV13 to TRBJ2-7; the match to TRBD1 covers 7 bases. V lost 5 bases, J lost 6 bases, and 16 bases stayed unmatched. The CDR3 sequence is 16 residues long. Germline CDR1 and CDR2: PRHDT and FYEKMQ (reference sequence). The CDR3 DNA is TGTGCCAGCAGCCATAGCCTACAGGGGACCTACGGCGAGCAGTACTTC. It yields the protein CASSHSLQGTYGEQYF.

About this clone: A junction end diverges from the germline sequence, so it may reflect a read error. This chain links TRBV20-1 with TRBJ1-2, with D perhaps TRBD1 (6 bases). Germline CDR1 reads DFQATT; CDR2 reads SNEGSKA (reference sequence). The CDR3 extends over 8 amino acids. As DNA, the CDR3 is TGCAGTGCTGGGGGGGGCAGTTTC. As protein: CSAGGGSF.

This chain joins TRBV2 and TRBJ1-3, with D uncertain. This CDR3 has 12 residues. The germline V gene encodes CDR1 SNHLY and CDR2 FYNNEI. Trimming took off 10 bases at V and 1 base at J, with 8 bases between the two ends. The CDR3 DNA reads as TGTGCCACCGGGTATTCTGGAAACACCATATATTTT. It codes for CATGYSGNTIYF.

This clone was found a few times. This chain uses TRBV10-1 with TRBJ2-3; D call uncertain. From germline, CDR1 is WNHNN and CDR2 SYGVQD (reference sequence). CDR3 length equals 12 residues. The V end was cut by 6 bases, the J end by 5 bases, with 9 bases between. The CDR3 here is CASSLDRDTQYF. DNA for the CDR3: TGCGCCAGCAGCCTGGACCGAGATACGCAGTATTTT.

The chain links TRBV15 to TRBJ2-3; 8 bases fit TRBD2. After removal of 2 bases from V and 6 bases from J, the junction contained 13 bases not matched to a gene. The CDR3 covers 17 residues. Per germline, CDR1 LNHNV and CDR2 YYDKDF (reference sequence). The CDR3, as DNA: TGTGCCACCAGCAGAACAACGTTGGGACTAGGAGGTGATACGCAGTATTTT. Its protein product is CATSRTTLGLGGDTQYF.

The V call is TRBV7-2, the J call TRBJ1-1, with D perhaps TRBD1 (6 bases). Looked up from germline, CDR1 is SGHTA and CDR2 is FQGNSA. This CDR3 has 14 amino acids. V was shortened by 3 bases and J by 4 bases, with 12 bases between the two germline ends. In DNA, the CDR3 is TGTGCCAGCAGCTTCCAGACAGGAGGCACTGAAGCTTTCTTT. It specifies CASSFQTGGTEAFF. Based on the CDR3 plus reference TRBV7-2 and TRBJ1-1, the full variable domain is GAGVSQSPSNKVTEKGKDVELRCDPISGHTALYWYRQSLGQGLEFLIYFQGNSAPDKSGLPSDRFSAERTGGSVSTLTIQRTQQEDSAVYLCASSFQTGGTEAFFGQGTRLTVV.

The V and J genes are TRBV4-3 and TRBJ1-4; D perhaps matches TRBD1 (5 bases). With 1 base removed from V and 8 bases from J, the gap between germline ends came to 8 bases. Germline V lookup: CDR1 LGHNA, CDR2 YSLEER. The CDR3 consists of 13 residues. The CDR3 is CASSQAQGEKLFF. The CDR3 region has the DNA TGCGCCAGCAGCCAAGCGCAGGGAGAAAAACTGTTTTTT.

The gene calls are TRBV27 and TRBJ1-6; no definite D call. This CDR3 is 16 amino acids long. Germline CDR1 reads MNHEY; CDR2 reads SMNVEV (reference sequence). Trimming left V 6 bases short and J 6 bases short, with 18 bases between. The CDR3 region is CASSSWVRSTNSPLHF. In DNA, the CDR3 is TGTGCCAGCAGCTCCTGGGTGAGGTCCACTAATTCACCCCTCCACTTT.

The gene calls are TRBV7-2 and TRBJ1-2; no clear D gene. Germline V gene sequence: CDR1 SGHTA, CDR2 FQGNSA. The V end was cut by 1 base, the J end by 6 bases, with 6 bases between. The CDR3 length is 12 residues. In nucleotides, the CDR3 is TGTGCCAGCAGCTTAGAGGACCATGGCTACACCTTC. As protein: CASSLEDHGYTF.

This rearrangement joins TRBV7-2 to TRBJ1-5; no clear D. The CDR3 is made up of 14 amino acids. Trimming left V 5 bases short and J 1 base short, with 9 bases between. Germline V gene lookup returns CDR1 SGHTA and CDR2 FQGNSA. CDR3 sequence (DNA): TGTGCCAGCAGCGGCCCTGGGAGCAATCAGCCCCAGCATTTT. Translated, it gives CASSGPGSNQPQHF.

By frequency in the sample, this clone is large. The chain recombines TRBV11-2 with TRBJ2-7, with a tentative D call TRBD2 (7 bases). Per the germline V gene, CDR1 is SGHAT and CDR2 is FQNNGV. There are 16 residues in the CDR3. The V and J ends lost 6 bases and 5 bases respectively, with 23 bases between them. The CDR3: CASRTQGGGLSNEQYF. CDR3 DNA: TGTGCCAGCAGAACTCAAGGGGGAGGGCTAAGCAACGAGCAGTACTTC.